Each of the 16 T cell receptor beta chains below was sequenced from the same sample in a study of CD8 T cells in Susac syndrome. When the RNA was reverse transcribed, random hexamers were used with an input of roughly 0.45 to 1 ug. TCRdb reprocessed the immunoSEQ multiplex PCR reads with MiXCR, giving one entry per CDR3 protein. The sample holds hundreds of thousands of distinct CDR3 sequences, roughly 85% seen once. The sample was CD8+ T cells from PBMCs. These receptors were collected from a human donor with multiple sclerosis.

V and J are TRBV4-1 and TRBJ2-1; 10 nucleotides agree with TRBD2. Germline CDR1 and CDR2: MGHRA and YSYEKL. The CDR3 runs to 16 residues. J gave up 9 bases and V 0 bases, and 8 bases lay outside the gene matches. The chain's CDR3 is CASSQDASGSWGEQFF. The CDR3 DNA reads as TGCGCCAGCAGCCAAGATGCTAGCGGGAGTTGGGGTGAGCAGTTCTTC.

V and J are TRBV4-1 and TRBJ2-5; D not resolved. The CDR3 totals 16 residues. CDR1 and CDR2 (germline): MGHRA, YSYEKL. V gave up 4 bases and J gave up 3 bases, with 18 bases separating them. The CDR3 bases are TGCGCCAGCAGCCGACATCCCAACACGCTGGAAGAGACCCAGTACTTC. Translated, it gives CASSRHPNTLEETQYF.

DNA of the CDR3: TGTGCCAGCAGCCAAGGAAGTCCCGTCCCCTATAGAGTCAATCAGCCCCAGCATTTT. It specifies CASSQGSPVPYRVNQPQHF. J is TRBJ1-5 and V is TRBV14; D gene uncertain. Trimming took off 1 base at V and 3 bases at J, with 22 bases between the two ends. The germline gives CDR1 SGHDN, CDR2 FVKESK. This CDR3 region has 19 residues.

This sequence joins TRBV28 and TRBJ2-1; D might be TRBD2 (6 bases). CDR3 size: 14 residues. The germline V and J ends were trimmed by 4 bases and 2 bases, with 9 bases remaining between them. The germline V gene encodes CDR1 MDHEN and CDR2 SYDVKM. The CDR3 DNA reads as TGTGCCAGCAGTTCCCGCGGGGCCTACAATGAGCAGTTCTTC. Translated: CASSSRGAYNEQFF.

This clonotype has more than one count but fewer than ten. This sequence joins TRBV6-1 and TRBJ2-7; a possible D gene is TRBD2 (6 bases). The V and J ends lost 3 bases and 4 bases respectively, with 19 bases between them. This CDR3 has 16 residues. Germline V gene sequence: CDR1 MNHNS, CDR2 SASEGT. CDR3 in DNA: TGTGCCAGCAGTGATGGGATCCGGGGGTATGGGTACGAGCAGTACTTC. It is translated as CASSDGIRGYGYEQYF.

The CDR3 region is CASSTGLTGATNEKLFF. The DNA of the CDR3 is TGTGCCAGCAGCACGGGACTTACAGGGGCAACTAATGAAAAACTGTTTTTT. J is TRBJ1-4 and V is TRBV28; 7 bases align to TRBD1. The germline CDR1 and CDR2 sequences are MDHEN and SYDVKM. The CDR3 sequence is 17 residues long. Unmatched junction bases numbered 10, after V lost 6 bases and J lost 0 bases.

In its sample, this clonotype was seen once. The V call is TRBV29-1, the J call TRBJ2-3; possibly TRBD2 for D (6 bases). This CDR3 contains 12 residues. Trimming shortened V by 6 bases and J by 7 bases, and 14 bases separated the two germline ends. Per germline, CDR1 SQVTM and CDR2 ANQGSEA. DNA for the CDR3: TGCAGCGTGTTAGCGGAGCAAAATACGCAGTATTTT. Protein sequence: CSVLAEQNTQYF.

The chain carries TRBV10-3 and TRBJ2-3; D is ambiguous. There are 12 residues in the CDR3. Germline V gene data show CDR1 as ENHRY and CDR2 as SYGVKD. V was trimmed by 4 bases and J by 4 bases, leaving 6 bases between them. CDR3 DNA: TGTGCCATCAGTGCGATTTCAGATACGCAGTATTTT. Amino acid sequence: CAISAISDTQYF.

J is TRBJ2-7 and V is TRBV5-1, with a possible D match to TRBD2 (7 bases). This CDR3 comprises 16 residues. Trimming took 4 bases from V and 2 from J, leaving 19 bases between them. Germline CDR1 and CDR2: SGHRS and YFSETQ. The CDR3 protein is CASSPHGGPFPYEQYF. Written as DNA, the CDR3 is TGCGCCAGCAGCCCCCACGGGGGGCCTTTCCCCTACGAGCAGTACTTC. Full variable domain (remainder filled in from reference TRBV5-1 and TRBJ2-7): KAGVTQTPRYLIKTRGQQVTLSCSPISGHRSVSWYQQTPGQGLQFLFEYFSETQRNKGNFPGRFSGRQFSNSRSEMNVSTLELGDSALYLCASSPHGGPFPYEQYFGPGTRLTVT.

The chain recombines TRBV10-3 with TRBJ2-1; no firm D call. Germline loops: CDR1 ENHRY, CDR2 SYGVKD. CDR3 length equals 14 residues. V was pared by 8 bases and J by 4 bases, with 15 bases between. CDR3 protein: CAIPAPGRYNEQFF. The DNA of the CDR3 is TGTGCCATCCCGGCGCCGGGCCGATACAATGAGCAGTTCTTC.

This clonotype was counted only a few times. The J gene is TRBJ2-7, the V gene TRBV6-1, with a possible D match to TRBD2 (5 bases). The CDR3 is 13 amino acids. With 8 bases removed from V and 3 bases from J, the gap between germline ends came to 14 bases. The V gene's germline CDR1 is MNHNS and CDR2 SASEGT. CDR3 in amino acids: CASEAGPSYEQYF. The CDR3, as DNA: TGTGCCAGCGAGGCGGGCCCAAGCTACGAGCAGTACTTC.

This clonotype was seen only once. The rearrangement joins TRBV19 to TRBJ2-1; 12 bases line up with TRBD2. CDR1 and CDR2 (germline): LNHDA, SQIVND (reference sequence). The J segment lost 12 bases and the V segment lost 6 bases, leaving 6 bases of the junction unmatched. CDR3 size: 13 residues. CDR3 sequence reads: CASRTSGSRGQFF. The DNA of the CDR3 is TGTGCCAGTAGGACTAGCGGGAGTAGGGGGCAGTTCTTC.

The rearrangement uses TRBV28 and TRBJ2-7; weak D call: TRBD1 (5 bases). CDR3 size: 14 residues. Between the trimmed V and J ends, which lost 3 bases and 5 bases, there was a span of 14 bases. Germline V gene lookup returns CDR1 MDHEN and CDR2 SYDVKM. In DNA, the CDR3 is TGTGCCAGCAGTTTCATCCAGGGTGGCAACGAGCAGTACTTC. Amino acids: CASSFIQGGNEQYF.

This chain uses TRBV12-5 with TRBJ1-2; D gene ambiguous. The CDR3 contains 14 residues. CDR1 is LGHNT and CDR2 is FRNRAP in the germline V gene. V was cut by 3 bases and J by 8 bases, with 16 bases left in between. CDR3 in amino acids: CASGLGVGLEGYTF. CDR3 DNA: TGTGCTAGTGGTTTAGGTGTCGGACTAGAAGGCTACACCTTC.

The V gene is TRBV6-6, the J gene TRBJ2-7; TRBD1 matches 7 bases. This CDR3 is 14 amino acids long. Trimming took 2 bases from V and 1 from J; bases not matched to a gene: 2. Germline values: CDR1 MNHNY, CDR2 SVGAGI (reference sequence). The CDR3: CASSYADRSYEQYF. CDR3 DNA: TGTGCCAGCAGTTACGCGGACAGGTCCTACGAGCAGTACTTC.

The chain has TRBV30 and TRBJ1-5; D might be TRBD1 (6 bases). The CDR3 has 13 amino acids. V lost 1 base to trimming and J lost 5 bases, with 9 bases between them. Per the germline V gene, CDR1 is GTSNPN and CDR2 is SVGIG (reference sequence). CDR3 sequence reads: CAWSGGGYQPQHF. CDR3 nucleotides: TGTGCCTGGAGTGGAGGGGGGTATCAGCCCCAGCATTTT.